The clone carrying this TCR beta chain was picked up a small number of times. Its antigen remains unidentified. The sequenced template was cDNA made from the entire isolated RNA. Some clones are missing from TCRdb's copy, which holds only in-frame ones; the method was immunoSEQ multiplex PCR. The sample records roughly 340,000 clones, roughly 13% being singletons. CDR1 SGDLS and CDR2 YYNGEE come from the germline V gene. The CDR3 sequence is 14 residues long. V lost 3 bases and J lost 9; bases outside the gene matches: 3. The sample belongs to a study of beta chain features in type 1 diabetes. Study as a whole: All samples together contributed 95 million to 110 million sorted cells for examination.

General observations from the study: Type 1 diabetes patients had moderately but significantly shorter TCRB CDR3s in all four CD4+ subsets. The similarity of naive, central memory and Treg TCRB repertoires appeared greater among patients than among healthy donors. Although PCR might favor shorter templates, it would do so equally in patients and controls. In type 1 diabetes patients, VDJ junctions had fewer insertions; deletions at these junctions were more frequent.

V and J are TRBV9 and TRBJ1-6, with TRBD1 matching over 10 bases. This receptor was obtained from a woman aged 18 to 35 with type 1 diabetes. The material sequenced was naive CD4+ T cells from blood. CDR3 bases: TGTGCCAGCAGCGAGGACAGGGGGGCTTCACCCCTCCACTTT. This translates into CASSEDRGASPLHF.